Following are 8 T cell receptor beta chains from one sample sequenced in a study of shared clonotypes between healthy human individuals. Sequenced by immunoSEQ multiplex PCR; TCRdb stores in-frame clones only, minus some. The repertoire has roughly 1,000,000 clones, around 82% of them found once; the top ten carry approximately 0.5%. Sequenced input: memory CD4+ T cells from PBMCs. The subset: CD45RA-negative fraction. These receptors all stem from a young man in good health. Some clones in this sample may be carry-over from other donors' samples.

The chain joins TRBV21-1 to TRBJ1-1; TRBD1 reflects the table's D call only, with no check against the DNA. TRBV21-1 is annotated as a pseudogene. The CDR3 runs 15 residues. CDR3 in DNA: TGTGCCAGCAGCGTACAGGACGTCTCGAACACTGAAGCTTTCTTT. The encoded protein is CASSVQDVSNTEAFF.

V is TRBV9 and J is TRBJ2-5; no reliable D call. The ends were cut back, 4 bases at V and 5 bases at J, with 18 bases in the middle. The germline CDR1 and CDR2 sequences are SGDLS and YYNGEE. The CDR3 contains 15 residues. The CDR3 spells CASSPQSRYVETQYF. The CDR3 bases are TGTGCCAGCAGCCCCCAGAGTCGCTACGTGGAGACCCAGTACTTC. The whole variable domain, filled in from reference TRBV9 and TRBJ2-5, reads DSGVTQTPKHLITATGQRVTLRCSPRSGDLSVYWYQQSLDQGLQFLIQYYNGEERAKGNILERFSAQQFPDLHSELNLSSLELGDSALYFCASSPQSRYVETQYFGPGTRLLVL.

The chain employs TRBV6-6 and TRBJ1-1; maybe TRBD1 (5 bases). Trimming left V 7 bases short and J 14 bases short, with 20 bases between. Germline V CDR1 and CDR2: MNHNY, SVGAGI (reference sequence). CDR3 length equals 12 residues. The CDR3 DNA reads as TGTGCCAGCACCTTTACCCCGGGACCAACCTTCTTT. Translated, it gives CASTFTPGPTFF.

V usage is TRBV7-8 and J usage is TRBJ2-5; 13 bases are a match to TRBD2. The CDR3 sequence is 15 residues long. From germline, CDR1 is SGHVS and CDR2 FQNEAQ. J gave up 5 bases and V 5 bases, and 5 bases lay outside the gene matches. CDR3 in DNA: TGTGCCAGCAGCCAACTAGCGGGAGGGCCTGAGACCCAGTACTTC. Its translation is CASSQLAGGPETQYF.

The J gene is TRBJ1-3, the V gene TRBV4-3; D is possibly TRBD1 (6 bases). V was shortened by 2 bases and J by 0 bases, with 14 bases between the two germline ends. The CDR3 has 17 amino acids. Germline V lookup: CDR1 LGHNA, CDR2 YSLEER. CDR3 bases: TGCGCCAGCAGCCAAACTAGGGGGACATACTCTGGAAACACCATATATTTT. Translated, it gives CASSQTRGTYSGNTIYF.

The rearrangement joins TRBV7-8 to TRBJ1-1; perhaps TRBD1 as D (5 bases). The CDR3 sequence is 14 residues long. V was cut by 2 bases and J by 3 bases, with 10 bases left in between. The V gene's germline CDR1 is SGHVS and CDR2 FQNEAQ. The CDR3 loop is CASSLTGKDTEAFF. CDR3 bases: TGTGCCAGCAGCTTAACAGGTAAAGACACTGAAGCTTTCTTT.

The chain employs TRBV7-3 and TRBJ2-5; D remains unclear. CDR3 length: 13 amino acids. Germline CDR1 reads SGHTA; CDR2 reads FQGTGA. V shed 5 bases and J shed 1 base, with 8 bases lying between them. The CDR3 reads CASSPTTQETQYF. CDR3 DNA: TGTGCCAGCAGCCCGACGACCCAAGAGACCCAGTACTTC.

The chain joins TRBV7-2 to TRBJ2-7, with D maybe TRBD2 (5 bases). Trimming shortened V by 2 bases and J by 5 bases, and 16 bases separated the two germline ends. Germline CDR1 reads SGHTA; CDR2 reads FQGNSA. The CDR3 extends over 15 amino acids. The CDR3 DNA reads TGTGCCAGCAGCTTAAGGAGGACCACTACTAACGAGCAGTACTTC. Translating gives CASSLRRTTTNEQYF.